This T cell receptor (beta chain) derives from a study of TIL therapy for anti-PD-1-resistant metastatic lung cancer. This CDR3 contains 15 residues. CDR1 SSHAT and CDR2 FNYEAQ come from the germline V gene (reference sequence). Worth noting for this clone: The junction shows a germline mismatch at one end, possibly a read error.

Stated time point: pre-treatment sample, taken before nivolumab and TIL therapy. Sequencing used immunoSEQ v3. Only in-frame clones appear in the TCRdb table, and some are missing; sequencing was by immunoSEQ multiplex PCR. The data hold about 45,000 clones, with about 80% observed a single time. The rearrangement links TRBV7-7 to TRBJ2-7; 7 bases match TRBD2. The sequenced sample was blood, obtained at baseline. The TCR sequence derives from a man in his 70s with non-small cell lung cancer. In DNA form, the CDR3 reads TGTGCTAGCAGCCCCTTTAGTGGCGGGAGCTACGAGCAGTACTTC. Protein sequence: CASSPFSGGSYEQYF.